A single sample gave rise to the 19 T cell receptor beta chains below, sequenced in a study of preoperative IRX-2 immunotherapy in early breast cancer. Assay: immunoSEQ multiplex PCR; the TCRdb copy retains only in-frame clones and omits some. The table has 450 to 650 clones, about three quarters seen once. Specified treatment: preoperative locoregional IRX-2 cytokine immunotherapy. Sequenced here: tumor tissue, sampled after IRX-2 immunotherapy. These receptors were obtained from a human donor with breast cancer.

The chain joins TRBV29-1 to TRBJ2-2; 9 nucleotides agree with TRBD1. CDR1 is SQVTM, CDR2 ANQGSEA, per germline. V shed 6 bases and J 1 base; nucleotides not matched to a gene: 9. The CDR3 length is 16 residues. CDR3 DNA: TGCAGCGTCTCGGTGGGGACAGGGATGAACACCGGGGAGCTGTTTTTT. Protein: CSVSVGTGMNTGELFF.

This clone was detected only once. The gene calls are TRBV23-1 and TRBJ2-7, with 11 positions matching TRBD2. TRBV23-1 is identified as an open reading frame with a role that is uncertain. Unmatched junction bases numbered 7, after V lost 6 bases and J lost 3 bases. The length of the CDR3 is 15 residues. The CDR3 loop reads CASSQSLAGGYEQYF. CDR3 sequence (DNA): TGCGCCAGCAGCCAAAGTCTAGCGGGGGGCTACGAGCAGTACTTC.

V usage is TRBV6-8 and J usage is TRBJ1-5; TRBD1 aligns across 8 bases. The V gene end was trimmed by 5 bases and the J gene end by 7 bases; junction bases not matched to a gene: 7. The CDR3 runs to 14 residues. CDR1 and CDR2 (germline): MNHGY, SAAAGT. CDR3 in amino acids: CASSPTGGRQPQHF. CDR3 nucleotide sequence: TGTGCCAGCAGTCCAACAGGGGGGAGGCAGCCCCAGCATTTT.

The CDR3 nucleotides read TGTGCCAGCAGCTTAGTTCCCAGCGGAGGTGGCTACACCTTC. It is translated as CASSLVPSGGGYTF. The chain recombines TRBV11-3 with TRBJ1-2; D gene ambiguous. Germline CDR1 reads SGHNT; CDR2 reads YENEEA. The V gene lost 1 base and the J gene lost 7 bases, with 13 bases spanning the gap. The CDR3 has 14 residues.

V and J are TRBV18 and TRBJ2-7; D possibly corresponds to TRBD2 (5 bases). V was shortened by 6 bases and J by 3 bases, with 12 bases between the two germline ends. The germline V gene encodes CDR1 KGHSH and CDR2 LQKENI. The CDR3 runs to 13 residues. Written as DNA, the CDR3 is TGTGCCAGCTCCCAAGCTCGGGGCTACGAGCAGTACTTC. Translation gives CASSQARGYEQYF.

The J gene is TRBJ1-6, the V gene TRBV9; D unresolved. V was clipped by 3 bases and J by 5 bases, with 9 bases between them. This CDR3 is built from 14 residues. Per the germline V gene, CDR1 is SGDLS and CDR2 is YYNGEE. The CDR3 spells CASSGLGDNSPLHF. CDR3 in DNA: TGTGCCAGCAGCGGGCTAGGAGATAATTCACCCCTCCACTTT.

This chain connects TRBV7-6 to TRBJ1-3, with D possibly being TRBD1 (5 bases). V was trimmed by 1 base and J by 4 bases, leaving 17 bases between them. The CDR3 length is 17 residues. Germline values: CDR1 SGHVS, CDR2 FNYEAQ. CDR3 DNA: TGTGCCAGCAGCTTAGATCTCCCGGGGACGTCAGGAAACACCATATATTTT. This encodes CASSLDLPGTSGNTIYF.

V gene TRBV30 combines with J gene TRBJ1-5; D not certain. The CDR3 covers 13 residues. The V gene's germline CDR1 is GTSNPN and CDR2 SVGIG (reference sequence). This chain's CDR3 is CAMGVDSNQPQHF. CDR3 in DNA: TGTGCGATGGGTGTAGATAGCAATCAGCCCCAGCATTTT.

The rearrangement uses TRBV23-1 and TRBJ1-2; TRBD1 might be the D (6 bases). TRBV23-1 is marked as an open reading frame, function uncertain. CDR3 size: 13 residues. V shed 6 bases and J shed 8 bases, with 16 bases lying between them. The CDR3 region is CASSQVDRKGYTF. Written as DNA, the CDR3 is TGCGCCAGCAGCCAGGTCGACAGGAAGGGCTACACCTTC.

This clone was seen a single time. Germline is not matched at one junction end, which may reflect a read error. The chain couples TRBV6-8 to TRBJ2-7; D is possibly TRBD1 (6 bases). Germline V gene data show CDR1 as MNHGY and CDR2 as SAAAGT. This CDR3 region has 12 residues. CDR3 in amino acids: CAISSTGNEQYF. The CDR3 DNA reads TGTGCCATCAGTTCCACAGGGAACGAGCAGTACTTC.

The chain couples TRBV12-5 to TRBJ1-1; 7 positions match TRBD1. CDR1 LGHNT and CDR2 FRNRAP come from the germline V gene. The CDR3 is made up of 15 amino acids. V lost 7 bases to trimming and J lost 8 bases; unmatched junction nucleotides: 16. The CDR3, as DNA: TGTGCTAGTGTAGCGCTGGACAGGACGATAGGCGAAGCTTTCTTT. Translated: CASVALDRTIGEAFF.

The chain recombines TRBV7-1 with TRBJ1-3; D uncertain. TRBV7-1 is treated as an ORF (open reading frame) with a function not yet certain. The length of the CDR3 is 16 residues. Trimming took off 4 bases at V and 4 bases at J, with 17 bases between the two ends. The CDR3 loop is CASSLGFRSDGNTIYF. CDR3 bases: TGTGCCAGCAGCTTAGGTTTTCGGTCGGACGGAAACACCATATATTTT.

The V and J genes are TRBV28 and TRBJ1-2; a possible D gene is TRBD1 (5 bases). The CDR3 length is 15 residues. Germline CDR1 MDHEN, CDR2 SYDVKM. The V end was cut by 3 bases, the J end by 8 bases, with 19 bases between. CDR3 DNA: TGTGCCAGCAGTTTCCCCCCGCCCGGGCAGGGCGGCTACACCTTC. As protein: CASSFPPPGQGGYTF.

The CDR3 spells CASSFAGTGEGEQYF. CDR3 in DNA: TGTGCCAGCAGCTTCGCCGGGACAGGGGAGGGCGAGCAGTACTTC. The V and J genes are TRBV11-3 and TRBJ2-7, with 10 bases lining up with TRBD1. The CDR3 extends over 15 amino acids. CDR1 and CDR2 from the germline V gene are SGHNT and YENEEA. V lost 3 bases to trimming and J lost 6 bases; unmatched junction nucleotides: 8. Complete variable domain (other parts from reference TRBV11-3 and TRBJ2-7): EAGVVQSPRYKIIEKKQPVAFWCNPISGHNTLYWYLQNLGQGPELLIRYENEEAVDDSQLPKDRFSAERLKGVDSTLKIQPAELGDSAVYLCASSFAGTGEGEQYFGPGTRLTVT.

The gene calls are TRBV28 and TRBJ2-7; possible D gene TRBD2, 5 bases. The CDR3 is made up of 13 amino acids. The V gene's germline CDR1 is MDHEN and CDR2 SYDVKM. The V and J ends lost 2 bases and 6 bases respectively, with 11 bases between them. Written as DNA, the CDR3 is TGTGCCAGCAGTTTAGTTTTACGGGGCGAGCAGTACTTC. Translating it yields CASSLVLRGEQYF.

The chain couples TRBV11-3 to TRBJ1-2; D is perhaps TRBD1 (6 bases). CDR1 and CDR2 (germline): SGHNT, YENEEA. CDR3 length: 14 amino acids. V was pared by 5 bases and J by 2 bases, with 12 bases between. The DNA of the CDR3 is TGTGCCAGCAGCCCAGGGACATCCAACTATGGCTACACCTTC. Translation gives CASSPGTSNYGYTF.

The chain combines TRBV19 with TRBJ2-7, with 7 bases fitting TRBD1. V trimming: 3 bases; J trimming: 5 bases; junction bases outside the gene matches: 4. The CDR3 has 13 residues. Germline lookup yields CDR1 LNHDA and CDR2 SQIVND (reference sequence). The chain's CDR3 is CASSIWTGDEQYF. CDR3 nucleotide sequence: TGTGCCAGTAGTATCTGGACAGGAGACGAGCAGTACTTC.

In this sample, this clone turned up a few times. The genes are TRBV11-3 and TRBJ1-1, with D possibly TRBD1 on 5 matching bases. V lost 2 bases and J 0 bases, leaving 10 bases between the germline ends. This CDR3 region has 15 residues. CDR1 and CDR2 from the germline V gene are SGHNT and YENEEA. The CDR3: CASSLTPGLNTEAFF. The DNA of the CDR3 is TGTGCCAGCAGCTTAACACCGGGACTGAACACTGAAGCTTTCTTT.

V and J are TRBV6-8 and TRBJ1-4, with 7 bases matching TRBD1. The CDR3 totals 12 residues. Germline CDR1 reads MNHGY; CDR2 reads SAAAGT. Unmatched junction bases numbered 7, after V lost 10 bases and J lost 8 bases. CDR3 coding DNA: TGTGCCACCCAGGGACAGCAGGAAAAACTGTTTTTT. Its protein product is CATQGQQEKLFF.